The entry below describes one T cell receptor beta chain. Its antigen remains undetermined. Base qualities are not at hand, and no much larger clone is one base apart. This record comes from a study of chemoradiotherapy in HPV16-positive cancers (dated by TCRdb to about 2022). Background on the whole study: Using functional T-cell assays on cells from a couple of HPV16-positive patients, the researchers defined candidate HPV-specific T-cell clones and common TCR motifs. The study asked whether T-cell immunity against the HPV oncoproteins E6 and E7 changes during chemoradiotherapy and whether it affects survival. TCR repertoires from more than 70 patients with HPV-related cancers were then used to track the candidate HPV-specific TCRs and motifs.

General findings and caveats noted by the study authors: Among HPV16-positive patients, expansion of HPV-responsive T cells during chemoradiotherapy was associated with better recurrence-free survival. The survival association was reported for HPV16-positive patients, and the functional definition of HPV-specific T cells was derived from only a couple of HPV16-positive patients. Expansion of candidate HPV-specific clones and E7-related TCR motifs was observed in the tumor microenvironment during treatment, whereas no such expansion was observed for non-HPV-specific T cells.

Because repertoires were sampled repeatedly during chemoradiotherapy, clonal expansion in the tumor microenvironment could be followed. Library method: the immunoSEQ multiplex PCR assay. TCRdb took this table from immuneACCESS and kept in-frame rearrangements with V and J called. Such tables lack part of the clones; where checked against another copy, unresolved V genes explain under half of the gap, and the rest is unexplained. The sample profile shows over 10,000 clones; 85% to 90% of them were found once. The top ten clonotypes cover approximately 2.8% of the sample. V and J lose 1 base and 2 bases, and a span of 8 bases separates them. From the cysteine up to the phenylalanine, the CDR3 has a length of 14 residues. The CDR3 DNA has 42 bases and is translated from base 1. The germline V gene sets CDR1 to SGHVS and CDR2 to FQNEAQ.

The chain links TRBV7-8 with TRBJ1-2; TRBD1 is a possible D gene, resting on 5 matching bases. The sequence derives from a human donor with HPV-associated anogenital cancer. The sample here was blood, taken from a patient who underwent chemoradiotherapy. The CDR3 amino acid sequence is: CASSLGRGNYGYTF. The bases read TGTGCCAGCAGCTTAGGTCGGGGGAACTATGGCTACACCTTC.